This T cell receptor beta chain was identified in a study of shared clonotypes between healthy human individuals. TCRdb keeps only in-frame clones here, not all; method: immunoSEQ multiplex PCR. This sample has some 660,000 clones, with roughly 73% found just once. Overall study findings and caveats: Compared with clonotypes that all four donors shared, non-shared clonotypes had lower generation probabilities.

On this clone: Its specificity is not known.

This CDR3 spans 15 amino acids. Germline lookup yields CDR1 SGHNT and CDR2 YYREEE (reference sequence). The junction had 8 bases not matched to a gene; V was cut back by 4 bases and J by 7 bases. The TCR was taken from a woman aged 30 to 39 in good health. The sequenced sample was memory CD4+ T cells sorted from blood. As to subset: CD45RA-negative fraction. The rearrangement joins TRBV5-4 to TRBJ1-2; 12 nucleotides agree with TRBD1. The CDR3 DNA reads TGTGCCAGCAGCGAACCGGGACAGGGGGCGGTTGGCTACACCTTC. Translation: CASSEPGQGAVGYTF.